This T cell receptor (beta chain) was recorded in a study of brain T cells in children with intractable seizures (dated by TCRdb to 2020 to 2022). Regarding the study in general: Resected brain tissue from about 48 pediatric epilepsy surgery cases was initially screened for immune gene transcripts with a NanoString immunology panel. Among the roughly twelve selected surgery cases, eight also had pre-surgery blood sequenced, leaving four with brain tissue only. The investigation overall reported the following: Viral specificity was inferred solely from CDR3 sequence similarity, and the HCMV serostatus of the patients was not known. Because pre- and post-surgery blood were sequenced to different depths, clones absent from the pre-surgery sample may reflect undersampling.

In the case of this clone: Its antigen remains unidentified. The record has no base qualities; no much larger clone is one base away.

According to the study, the label for this sample's time point signals: blood from clinic visit 5 months post-surgery; TSC patient then seizure free. The surgery cases showing the highest brain T cell transcript signatures were chosen for TCR beta chain sequencing of brain tissue and, when available, of blood. Prior to surgery, the patients had been treated with at least one anti-epileptic drug. TCR-sequenced patients were children with drug-resistant epilepsy due to tuberous sclerosis complex, focal cortical dysplasia, Rasmussen encephalitis or hemimegalencephaly. The Monarch genomic DNA purification kit was used to extract bulk genomic DNA from unsorted brain tissue and whole blood. Sequences SEHNR (CDR1) and FQNEAQ (CDR2) are obtained from the germline V gene (reference sequence). Its CDR3 holds 15 amino acids, cysteine through phenylalanine. Only CDR3 DNA remains: 45 bases, in frame from the first base. V is cut by 3 bases and J by 3 bases, and the space between the germline ends is 9 bases.

The immunoSEQ assay was applied to genomic DNA to generate the TCR beta chain sequences. The original pipeline was this. Any CDR3 sequence that did not begin with the conserved framework cysteine at position 104 was removed by hand. To get clonality, the normalized Shannon's Diversity Index was subtracted from one, giving values from 0 (maximal diversity) to 1 (oligoclonal). To check whether a given CDR3 had different frequencies in two samples, for example brain versus blood, chi-squared comparison-of-proportions tests were used. Public clonotypes were found by searching immuneACCESS, and the VDJdb browser was used to assess similarity to known antiviral clonotypes. Sourced from immuneACCESS, this table was stored by TCRdb with only in-frame sequences that have V and J called. A share of the clones is absent; for the studies checked, an unresolved V gene accounts for under half, and the remainder has no known explanation. For V, J and clone size, that table is used; D and trimming come from the DNA. The sample profile shows under 400,000 clones; over 90% of them were found once. The top ten clones comprise 4.5% to 7% of the sample.

This clonotype was sampled from a boy younger than two with tuberous sclerosis and intractable seizures. Rearrangement joined TRBV7-9 to TRBJ2-6; the D gene is perhaps TRBD2, from 6 matching bases. The source was peripheral blood, collected 4 to 6 months after surgery. The CDR3 loop reads CASSFWRDGANVLTF. The DNA is TGTGCCAGCAGCTTTTGGCGGGATGGGGCCAACGTCCTGACTTTC.